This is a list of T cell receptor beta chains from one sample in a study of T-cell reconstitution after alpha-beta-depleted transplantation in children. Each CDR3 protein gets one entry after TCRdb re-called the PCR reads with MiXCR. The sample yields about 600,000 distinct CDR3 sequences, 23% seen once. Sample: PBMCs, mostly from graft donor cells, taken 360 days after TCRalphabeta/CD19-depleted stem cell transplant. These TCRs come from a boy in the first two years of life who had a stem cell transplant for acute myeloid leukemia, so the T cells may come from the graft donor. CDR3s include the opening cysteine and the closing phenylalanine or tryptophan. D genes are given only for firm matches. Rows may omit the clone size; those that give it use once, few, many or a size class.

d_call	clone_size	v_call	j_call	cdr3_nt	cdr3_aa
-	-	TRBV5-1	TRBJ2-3	TGCGCCAGCAGCTTCCCGACAGGGACTAGCACAGATACGCAGTATTTT	CASSFPTGTSTDTQYF
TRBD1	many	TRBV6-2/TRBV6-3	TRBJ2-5	TGTGCCAGCAGACTCGACAGGGCGAGGGACATAGAGGAGACCCAGTACTTC	CASRLDRARDIEETQYF
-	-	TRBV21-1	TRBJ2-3	TGTGCCAGCAGCAAAGGGGCAGGCGGTCTTTCAGATACGCAGTATTTT	CASSKGAGGLSDTQYF
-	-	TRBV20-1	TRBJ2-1	TGCAGTGCTAGGTCTGTTACTGAGCAGTTCTTC	CSARSVTEQFF
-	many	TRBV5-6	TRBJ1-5	TGTGCCAGCAGCTTGGGGGACCAGGGTGCCCTGGGGACCCAGCATTTT	CASSLGDQGALGTQHF
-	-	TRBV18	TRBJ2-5	TGCGCCAGCAGCCCTCCGGGGCGAGAAGAGACCCAGTACTTC	CASSPPGREETQYF
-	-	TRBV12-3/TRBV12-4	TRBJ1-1	TGTGCCCGCTCTTTAGCCACGGACCCGGACACTGAAGCTTTCTTT	CARSLATDPDTEAFF
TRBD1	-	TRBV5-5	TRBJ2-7	TGTGCCAGCAGCTTCCGGGACAGGGAAGCCTACGAGCAGTACTTC	CASSFRDREAYEQYF
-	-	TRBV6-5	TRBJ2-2	TGTGCCAGCAGTTACATGGCAGCGAACACCGGGGAGCTGTTTTTT	CASSYMAANTGELFF
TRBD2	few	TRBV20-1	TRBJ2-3	TGCAGTGCCACCCGCGGGGGGAGCACAGATACGCAGTATTTT	CSATRGGSTDTQYF
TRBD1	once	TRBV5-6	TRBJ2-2	TGTGCCAGCAGGATTACCCAGGGGGCCGGGGAGCTGTTTTTT	CASRITQGAGELFF
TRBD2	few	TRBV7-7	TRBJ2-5	TGTGCCAGCAGCCGGGGACTAGCCCAAGAGACCCAGTACTTC	CASSRGLAQETQYF
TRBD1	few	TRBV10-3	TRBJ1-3	TGTGCCAGCGGACAGGCCGTCGGGAACACCATATATTTT	CASGQAVGNTIYF
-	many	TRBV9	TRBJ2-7	TGTGCCAGCAGCGCTTACGACAGGATCGGTTCCTACGAGCAGTACTTC	CASSAYDRIGSYEQYF
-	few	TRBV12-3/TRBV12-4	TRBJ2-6	TGTGCCAGCAGTTTACGGGTCCGGTTCTCTGGGGCCAACGTCCTGACTTTC	CASSLRVRFSGANVLTF
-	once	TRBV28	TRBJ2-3	TGTGCCACCCATTGGGATACGCAGTATTTT	CATHWDTQYF
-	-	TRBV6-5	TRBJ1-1	TGTGCCAGCAGTTACTCGGGGTATGGGAACACTGAAGCTTTCTTT	CASSYSGYGNTEAFF
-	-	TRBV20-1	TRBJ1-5	TGCAGTGCTAGAGTGGGGGTTCAGCCCCAGCATTTT	CSARVGVQPQHF
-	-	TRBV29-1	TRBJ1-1	TGCAGGACAGGAGGGGGTCCCACTGAAGCTTTCTTT	CRTGGGPTEAFF
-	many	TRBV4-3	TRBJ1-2	TGCGCCAGCAGCCAAGGAGTCAGGGGAAATGGCTACACCTTC	CASSQGVRGNGYTF
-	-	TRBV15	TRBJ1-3	TGTGCCACCAGCCAGGACCTCTCTGGAAACACCATATATTTT	CATSQDLSGNTIYF
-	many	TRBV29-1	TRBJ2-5	TGCAGCGCTATCGACTCGCGGGAGACCCAGTACTTC	CSAIDSRETQYF
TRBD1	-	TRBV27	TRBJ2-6	TGTGCCAGCAGGGACAGGGGGACCAACGTCCTGACTTTC	CASRDRGTNVLTF
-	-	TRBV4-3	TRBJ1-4	TGCGCCAGCAGCCAAGGGGCTCTTACTGGAAAACTGTTTTTT	CASSQGALTGKLFF
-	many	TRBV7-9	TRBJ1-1	TGTGCCAGCAGCCCGACCGGCGTCACTGAAGCTTTCTTT	CASSPTGVTEAFF
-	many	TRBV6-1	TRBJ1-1	TGTGCCAGCAGTCGGGACCTCAGGAACACTGAAGCTTTCTTT	CASSRDLRNTEAFF
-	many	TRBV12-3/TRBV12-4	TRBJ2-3	TGTGCCAGCATTGGAGAGCGCGATACGCAGTATTTT	CASIGERDTQYF
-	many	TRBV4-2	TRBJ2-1	TGTGCCAGCAGCCTCTCGAAGGGCCCAAATGAGCAGTTCTTC	CASSLSKGPNEQFF
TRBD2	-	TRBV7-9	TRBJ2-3	TGTGCCAGCAGCGACGTAGCGGGGCCCACAGATACGCAGTATTTT	CASSDVAGPTDTQYF
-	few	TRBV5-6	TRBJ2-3	TGTGCCAGCAGCCCTGGGGCGGGGGCAAGGTCGACAGATACGCAGTATTTT	CASSPGAGARSTDTQYF
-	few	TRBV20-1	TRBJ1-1	TGCAGTGCTAGACCCATGGCAGGGATGAACACTGAAGCTTTCTTT	CSARPMAGMNTEAFF
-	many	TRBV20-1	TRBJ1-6	TGCAGTGCTTCTAAGAGCTCCTATAATTCACCCCTCCACTTT	CSASKSSYNSPLHF
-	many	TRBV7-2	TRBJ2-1	TGTGCCAGCAGCCCCTCCTCGTTCTCCTACAATGAGCAGTTCTTC	CASSPSSFSYNEQFF
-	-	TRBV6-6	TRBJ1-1	TGTGCCAGCAGTTACTCGAGGGCAGAAGCTTTCTTT	CASSYSRAEAFF
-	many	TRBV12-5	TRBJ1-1	TGTGCTAGTGGTTCCAGCACTGAAGCTTTCTTT	CASGSSTEAFF
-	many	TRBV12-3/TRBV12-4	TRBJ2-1	TGTGCCAGCAGTTTGAAAATGAGCTCCTACAATGAGCAGTTCTTC	CASSLKMSSYNEQFF
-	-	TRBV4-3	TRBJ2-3	TGCGCCAGCAGCCGTCGGGTAGGGGCAGATACGCAGTATTTT	CASSRRVGADTQYF
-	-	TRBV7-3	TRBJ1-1	TGTGCCAGCAGCCAACCGCCAGGGAAAGCTTTCTTT	CASSQPPGKAFF
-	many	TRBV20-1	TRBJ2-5	TGCAGTGCTAGACATAACTTGACCGGGGAAGGAGGGACCCAGTACTTC	CSARHNLTGEGGTQYF
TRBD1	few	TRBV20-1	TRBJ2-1	TGCAGTGCGGCGACGGGACAGGGGCGCGATGAGCAGTTCTTC	CSAATGQGRDEQFF
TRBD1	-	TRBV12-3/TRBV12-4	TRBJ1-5	TGTGCCAGCAGCAAGTGGAAGACAGGGAGGAGGGGGCAGCCCCAGCATTTT	CASSKWKTGRRGQPQHF
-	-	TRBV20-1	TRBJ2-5	TGCAGTGCTAGAAAGGCAAGGGAGGGGGGAGAGACCCAGTACTTC	CSARKAREGGETQYF
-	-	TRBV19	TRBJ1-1	TGTGCCTCCGGGGAGCAAATGAACACTGAAGCTTTCTTT	CASGEQMNTEAFF
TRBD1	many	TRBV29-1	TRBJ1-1	TGCAGCGTCTCGGGACAGAAGAACACTGAAGCTTTCTTT	CSVSGQKNTEAFF
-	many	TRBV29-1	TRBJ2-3	TGCAGCGTACCCGGACAGCCGACAGATACGCAGTATTTT	CSVPGQPTDTQYF
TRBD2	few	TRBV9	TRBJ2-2	TGTGCCAGCAGCGTAGGGGGGGGGACCGACACCGGGGAGCTGTTTTTT	CASSVGGGTDTGELFF
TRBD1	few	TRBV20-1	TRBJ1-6	TGCAGTGCTAGAGATGACAGGGGAGGATATAATTCACCCCTCCACTTT	CSARDDRGGYNSPLHF
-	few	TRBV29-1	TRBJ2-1	TGCAGCGTTGGGGGGGCCTGGAATGAGCAGTTCTTC	CSVGGAWNEQFF